One sample yielded the 30 T cell receptor beta chains listed below, sequenced in a study of tumor-infiltrating lymphocytes in primary liver carcinoma. Scientists recovered RNA and DNA together from roughly 18-30 mg of unsorted bulk tissue. Researchers generated TCR beta cDNA from roughly 510 ng of total RNA, relying on a constant-region primer. ARM-PCR was slightly modified, and three nested multiplex PCR rounds with it gave rise to the TCR beta libraries. Primers for the first two PCR rounds were TRBV1-TRBV30 forward primers and a C-beta reverse primer (about 11 cycles per round). TCRdb re-analysed the multiplex PCR reads in MiXCR, keeping a single row per CDR3 protein. The profile shows tens of thousands of distinct CDR3 sequences, 69% of them singletons. Sample: tumor-adjacent normal liver tissue. The receptors shown here come from a man aged 35-49 years with primary liver carcinoma and hepatitis B virus infection.

The V gene is TRBV4-3, the J gene TRBJ1-1; a possible D gene is TRBD1 (6 bases). The germline V gene has CDR1 LGHNA and CDR2 YSLEER. The CDR3 has 15 residues. V lost 0 bases and J 10 bases, leaving 18 bases between the germline ends. Here the CDR3 DNA reads TGCGCCAGCAGCCAAGAGACGCCAGGGGTGGTGAGAGCTTTCTTT. Translating gives CASSQETPGVVRAFF.

This clonotype was counted once. This CDR3 fails to terminate in the conserved phenylalanine or tryptophan, so it likely reflects a read error. Because the CDR3's place on the DNA is in doubt, the DNA is left out and the CDR3 is given as listed by TCRdb. The chain recombines TRBV20-1 with TRBJ2-1; the table's D call of TRBD1 was not tested on the DNA. The CDR3 numbers 16 amino acids, ends counted. Germline CDR1 DFQATT, CDR2 SNEGSKA (reference sequence). The CDR3 is CSAVPFPAGEYNERFL.

Concerning this clonotype itself: Compared with germline, one end of the junction differs, possibly owing to a read error. The rearrangement uses TRBV10-1 and TRBJ2-7, with 8 bases lining up with TRBD2. Germline loops: CDR1 WNHNN, CDR2 SYGVQD (reference sequence). There are 16 residues in the CDR3. CDR3 amino acids: CASSESERETIHEQYF. The CDR3 DNA follows: TGCGCCAGCAGTGAGTCGGAGCGGGAGACTATCCACGAACAGTACTTC.

Comment on this clonotype: Without the conserved terminal phenylalanine or tryptophan, this CDR3 likely stems from a read error. No DNA is shown, since the ends of the CDR3 on it are uncertain; the CDR3 is the one TCRdb lists. J is TRBJ2-5 and V is TRBV28; the table's D call, TRBD1, was not checked against the DNA. The V gene's germline CDR1 is MDHEN and CDR2 SYDVKM. The CDR3 numbers 14 amino acids, ends counted. The CDR3 reads CASSLLQGLESPYL.

The rearrangement links TRBV4-3 to TRBJ2-7, with TRBD2 identical over 8 bases. CDR1 is LGHNA, CDR2 YSLEER, per germline. The trim removed 3 bases at V and 1 base at J, leaving 23 bases unmatched. This CDR3 spans 21 amino acids. The CDR3 sequence: CASSHVVATLTLAGLSYEQYF. CDR3 nucleotides: TGCGCCAGCAGCCATGTAGTCGCGACCCTAACCCTAGCGGGCCTTTCCTACGAGCAGTACTTC.

This clonotype appeared once. V usage is TRBV12-3 or TRBV12-4 and J usage is TRBJ1-2; TRBD1 might be the D (6 bases). Between the trimmed V and J ends, which lost 9 bases and 6 bases, there was a span of 17 bases. This CDR3 comprises 13 residues. The CDR3 nucleotides read TGTGCCAGTAATCAGGGGACTGCTGATGGCTACACCTTC. It encodes CASNQGTADGYTF.

V and J are TRBV11-3 and TRBJ2-7, with D possibly being TRBD1 (5 bases). V was clipped by 5 bases and J by 5 bases, with 13 bases between them. The CDR3 is 13 residues long. CDR1 SGHNT and CDR2 YENEEA come from the germline V gene. The CDR3 spells CASSVRQSHEQYF. The CDR3 DNA is TGTGCCAGCAGCGTGCGACAGTCCCACGAGCAGTACTTC.

A remark on this clonotype: This could be a read error, since a much larger clone is one nucleotide away. The J gene is TRBJ2-2, the V gene TRBV7-9; possibly TRBD1 for D (5 bases). The CDR3 length is 12 residues. CDR1 and CDR2 (germline): SEHNR, FQNEAQ (reference sequence). V was clipped by 10 bases and J by 6 bases, with 12 bases between them. This CDR3 reads CANRSGAGELFF. CDR3 in DNA: TGTGCCAACAGGAGTGGGGCCGGGGAGCTGTTTTTT.

This sequence joins TRBV5-4 and TRBJ2-7; TRBD2 agrees at 7 bases. This CDR3 has 15 residues. Germline CDR1 reads SGHNT; CDR2 reads YYREEE (reference sequence). The ends lost 7 bases at V and 3 bases at J; junction bases unmatched: 13. CDR3 nucleotides: TGTGCCAGCGACTCGGATCGCGGGAGCCTCTACGAGCAGTACTTC. Encoded protein: CASDSDRGSLYEQYF.

This clonotype was detected many times. The V and J genes are TRBV11-2 and TRBJ2-3; D not resolved. Germline V CDR1 and CDR2: SGHAT, FQNNGV. The ends were cut back, 0 bases at V and 4 bases at J, with 8 bases in the middle. The CDR3 loop spans 14 amino acids. The CDR3, as DNA: TGTGCCAGCAGCTTAGATATCGGACCAGATACGCAGTATTTT. It encodes CASSLDIGPDTQYF.

This clonotype was counted at least ten times. V usage is TRBV7-8 and J usage is TRBJ2-7, with 7 bases matching TRBD2. Germline loops: CDR1 SGHVS, CDR2 FQNEAQ. The CDR3 spans 15 residues. The V segment lost 3 bases and the J segment 5 bases; nucleotides outside the gene matches: 10. The CDR3 here is CASSFQRDYHNEQYF. The CDR3 nucleotides are TGTGCCAGCAGCTTCCAGCGGGACTACCATAACGAGCAGTACTTC.

The chain is built from TRBV11-3 and TRBJ2-1; 8 nucleotides agree with TRBD2. Trimming removed 9 bases from V and 6 bases from J; junction bases left unmatched: 13. Germline V gene data show CDR1 as SGHNT and CDR2 as YENEEA. The CDR3 loop spans 15 amino acids. CDR3 in amino acids: CASSVGTREINEQFF. The DNA for the CDR3 is TGTGCCAGTAGCGTCGGGACTAGAGAGATCAATGAGCAGTTCTTC.

Note on this clonotype: Relative to the germline gene, one junction end is altered; a read error may explain this. The chain combines TRBV11-2 with TRBJ2-1; D not certain. Germline assignment: CDR1 SGHAT and CDR2 FQNNGV. The CDR3 has 11 amino acids. CDR3 DNA: TGTGGCAGCAGCTCCTGCAATGAGCAGTTCTTC. This translates into CGSSSCNEQFF.

About this clonotype: The conserved phenylalanine or tryptophan is not found at the CDR3 terminus, so this likely reflects a read error. V is TRBV11-1 and J is TRBJ2-2; 7 bases fit TRBD1. This CDR3 spans 14 amino acids. In germline, CDR1 is SGHAT, CDR2 FQDESV (reference sequence). V shed 6 bases, J shed 5 bases, and the junction held 6 bases outside the gene matches. CDR3 region: CASRFTGVTGELFP. In DNA, the CDR3 is TGTGCCAGCAGGTTTACAGGGGTTACCGGGGAGCTGTTTCCT.

In regard to this clonotype: A much larger clone is a single base away; this may be a read error. The CDR3 here is CASSLVGARPNEQSF. DNA for the CDR3: TGTGCCAGCAGCTTGGTGGGGGCGCGCCCCAATGAGCAGTCCTTC. The chain joins TRBV5-4 to TRBJ2-1, with TRBD1 as a possible D gene (6 bases). The CDR3 length is 15 residues. Germline assignment: CDR1 SGHNT and CDR2 YYREEE (reference sequence). Drawing the rest from reference TRBV5-4 and TRBJ2-1, the complete variable domain is ETGVTQSPTHLIKTRGQQVTLRCSSQSGHNTVSWYQQALGQGPQFIFQYYREEENGRGNFPPRFSGLQFPNYSSELNVNALELDDSALYLCASSLVGARPNEQSFGPGTRLTVL.

This clonotype was picked up a small number of times. The genes are TRBV5-5 and TRBJ2-2; D not resolved. Germline CDR1 reads SGHKS; CDR2 reads YYEKEE (reference sequence). V shed 5 bases and J shed 9 bases, with 11 bases lying between them. The CDR3 sequence is 12 residues long. CDR3 DNA: TGTGCCAGCAGACTCCACGCCCGGGAGCTGTTTTTT. Translated: CASRLHARELFF.

The table lists this clonotype with a count of one. Mismatch with germline at one junction end may stem from a read error. The V and J genes are TRBV6-2 or TRBV6-3 and TRBJ2-2; 7 bases match TRBD2. In germline, CDR1 is MNHEY, CDR2 SVGEGT. The CDR3 is 13 amino acids. The CDR3 DNA reads as TGTGCCAGCTGTTACTTCTTAAGCGGGGTGCTGTTTTTC. It is translated as CASCYFLSGVLFF.

In DNA, the CDR3 is TGTGCCAGCATACTAGGACAGGGAGTAGAGACCCAGTACTTC. Translation: CASILGQGVETQYF. The J gene is TRBJ2-5, the V gene TRBV12-3 or TRBV12-4; 8 nucleotides match TRBD1. The CDR3 loop spans 14 amino acids. Losses at the gene ends were 7 bases for V and 4 bases for J; bases not matched to a gene: 8.

Concerning this clonotype: One end of the junction varies from germline; a read error may be responsible. The chain combines TRBV10-2 with TRBJ2-3; D could derive from TRBD1 or TRBD2 (5 bases each). The CDR3 extends over 14 amino acids. Germline-derived CDR1 and CDR2 are WSHSY and SAAADI. CDR3 protein: CTSRDLKGTDTQYF. The CDR3 DNA reads as TGCACCAGCAGGGACCTGAAGGGCACAGATACGCAGTACTTT.

This clonotype turned up a few times. In DNA, the CDR3 is TGTGCCAGCCAAAACGGAAAGACCCAGTACTTC. Its protein is CASQNGKTQYF. The V gene is TRBV6-2 or TRBV6-3, the J gene TRBJ2-5, with no clear D. V was pared by 8 bases and J by 6 bases, with 10 bases between. There are 11 residues in the CDR3. The germline V gene has CDR1 MNHEY and CDR2 SVGEGT.

For this clonotype: At one of its ends the junction is not consistent with the germline gene, which may arise from a read error. This chain joins TRBV5-6 and TRBJ2-2; 8 nucleotides agree with TRBD2. Germline V lookup: CDR1 SGHDT, CDR2 YYEEEE. This CDR3 has 16 amino acids. CDR3 in amino acids: CANSFKLAVGARELFF. In DNA form, the CDR3 reads TGTGCCAACAGCTTTAAACTAGCGGTTGGCGCCCGGGAGCTGTTTTTT.

Turning to this clonotype: One end of the junction fails to match germline, which may point to a read error. This chain connects TRBV6-1 to TRBJ2-3; D tentatively reads TRBD1 or TRBD2 (6 bases each). The CDR3 runs to 15 residues. CDR1 and CDR2 (germline): MNHNS, SASEGT. CDR3 residues: CASSPRGLSTNTQYF. The CDR3 region has the DNA TGTGCTAGCAGTCCCCGGGGGCTAAGCACAAATACGCAGTATTTT.

This clonotype was seen only a few times. The chain couples TRBV4-2 to TRBJ2-5; no definite D call. This CDR3 has 13 amino acids. V dropped 6 bases and J dropped 4 bases, with 12 bases sitting between them. Germline CDR1 LGHNA, CDR2 YNFKEQ. As DNA, the CDR3 is TGTGCCAGCAGTCAACTAACGGGAGAGACCCAGTACTTC. It codes for CASSQLTGETQYF.

The rearrangement links TRBV7-8 to TRBJ2-3; TRBD2 matches at 14 bases. This CDR3 contains 15 residues. V was clipped by 3 bases and J by 7 bases; unmatched bases: 3. Germline V gene sequence: CDR1 SGHVS, CDR2 FQNEAQ. DNA of the CDR3: TGTGCCAGCAGCTTGGGACTAGCGGGAGAGAATACGCAGTATTTT. The encoded protein is CASSLGLAGENTQYF.

A word on this clonotype: A read error may be the cause here, since a much bigger clone is one base away. The chain couples TRBV13 to TRBJ2-4, with TRBD2 as a possible D gene (5 bases). The CDR3 contains 14 residues. From germline, CDR1 is PRHDT and CDR2 FYEKMQ (reference sequence). The chain's CDR3 is CASSQNLGGNIHYF. The CDR3 nucleotides read TGTGCCAGCAGCCAGAATTTAGGAGGAAACATTCACTACTTC.

Concerning this clonotype: A much larger clone lies one base from this, so it may be a read error. V usage is TRBV28 and J usage is TRBJ1-5; 8 bases fit TRBD1. This CDR3 has 17 residues. CDR1 and CDR2 (germline): MDHEN, SYDVKM. The DNA of the CDR3 is TGTGCCAACAGTTCCGGGACAGGATACTATAGCAATCAGCCCCAGCATTTT. Residues: CANSSGTGYYSNQPQHF.

About this clonotype itself: No conserved phenylalanine or tryptophan is present at the end of the CDR3, so a read error is the likely explanation. The V and J genes are TRBV6-1 and TRBJ2-1; 7 bases match TRBD2. CDR1 and CDR2 (germline): MNHNS, SASEGT. The CDR3 runs 14 residues. Trimming took 7 bases from V and 7 from J; bases not matched to a gene: 10. The CDR3 nucleotides read TGTGCCAGCATAAGTGTTAGCGGGTGGAATGAGCAGTTCTCC. Its translation is CASISVSGWNEQFS.

A word on this clonotype: The conserved closing phenylalanine or tryptophan is absent in this CDR3, likely reflecting a read error. The V call is TRBV7-8, the J call TRBJ2-1; D perhaps matches TRBD2 (5 bases). V lost 6 bases, J lost 2 bases, and 23 bases lay in between. The CDR3 has 18 residues. The germline CDR1 and CDR2 sequences are SGHVS and FQNEAQ. CDR3 nucleotide sequence: TGTGCCAGCAGTCCGCTTAGAGGCTCAGCGGTCCCCTACAATGAGCAGTTCTCC. Protein: CASSPLRGSAVPYNEQFS.

On this clonotype itself: At one end, the junction sequence differs from germline, possibly due to a read error. The chain couples TRBV10-1 to TRBJ2-7; D is unresolved. Germline V CDR1 and CDR2: WNHNN, SYGVQD (reference sequence). This CDR3 region has 14 residues. In nucleotides, the CDR3 is TGCGCCAGCTGTGAACCGGCAAGACCATACAAGCAGTACTTC. Translated, it gives CASCEPARPYKQYF.

A word on this clonotype: This may stem from a read error, because a much larger clone lies one nucleotide away. The chain employs TRBV11-3 and TRBJ2-4, with 9 bases fitting TRBD1. The CDR3 totals 15 residues. Germline V gene sequence: CDR1 SGHNT, CDR2 YENEEA. The chain's CDR3 is CASCLDRGTKNIQYF. CDR3 nucleotide sequence: TGTGCCAGCTGCTTAGACAGGGGGACCAAAAACATTCAGTACTTC.